The 21 T cell receptor beta chains below were found in one sample sequenced in a study of human T cells and chemical hapten exposure. From the RACE reads, TCRdb called clonotypes with MiXCR, one entry per CDR3 protein. The top ten clones hold under 2% of a sample with more than 75,000 distinct CDR3 sequences, approximately 8% of them seen once. The time point is: healthy volunteer bleed at 6 weeks. The starting material, unfractionated whole blood, was used for total RNA extraction. Sequencing was carried out using whole blood. The receptors shown here come from a male donor in good health. Some clones in this sample may be carry-over from other donors' samples.

A few counts support this clonotype. This chain connects TRBV29-1 to TRBJ1-2; no reliable D call. Germline CDR1 SQVTM, CDR2 ANQGSEA. The CDR3 extends over 15 amino acids. V was cut by 5 bases and J by 4 bases, with 20 bases left in between. CDR3 sequence: CSVSRGLNSGYGYTF. CDR3 nucleotides: TGCAGCGTTAGTAGAGGGCTTAATTCGGGCTATGGCTACACCTTC.

The rearrangement links TRBV28 to TRBJ1-1; D is perhaps TRBD1 (5 bases). CDR3 size: 13 residues. The ends were cut back, 4 bases at V and 7 bases at J, with 13 bases in the middle. Germline V gives CDR1 MDHEN, CDR2 SYDVKM. DNA for the CDR3: TGTGCCAGCAGTTATGGGGGGGTCGGTGAAGCTTTCTTT. This codes for CASSYGGVGEAFF.

This clonotype occurred a few times. The genes are TRBV2 and TRBJ2-1, with 10 bases that match TRBD2. The J segment lost 2 bases and the V segment lost 3 bases, leaving 1 base of the junction unmatched. CDR1 and CDR2 (germline): SNHLY, FYNNEI. The CDR3 has 15 residues. The CDR3: CASSDLAGAYNEQFF. CDR3 DNA sequence: TGTGCCAGCAGTGACCTAGCGGGAGCCTACAATGAGCAGTTCTTC.

This clonotype was counted only a few times. This chain links TRBV5-5 with TRBJ1-1; no clear D. The germline V gene encodes CDR1 SGHKS and CDR2 YYEKEE (reference sequence). With 7 bases removed from V and 3 bases from J, the gap between germline ends came to 22 bases. This CDR3 is 16 amino acids long. The CDR3 reads CASADTVGRLDTEAFF. In nucleotides, the CDR3 is TGTGCCAGCGCCGATACCGTCGGGCGGCTGGACACTGAAGCTTTCTTT.

This clonotype was observed once. The chain employs TRBV7-9 and TRBJ2-5; 7 nucleotides line up with TRBD1. Germline-derived CDR1 and CDR2 are SEHNR and FQNEAQ (reference sequence). The CDR3 extends over 14 amino acids. The ends lost 6 bases at V and 4 bases at J; junction bases unmatched: 8. For the CDR3, the DNA is TGTGCCAGCAGATCTACAGGGGAAGGAGAGACCCAGTACTTC. The encoded protein is CASRSTGEGETQYF.

The chain uses TRBV12-3 or TRBV12-4 and TRBJ2-7, with 7 bases aligning to TRBD1. V lost 6 bases to trimming and J lost 0 bases; unmatched junction nucleotides: 8. The CDR3 spans 15 residues. The CDR3 coding sequence is TGTGCCAGCAGGGATACAGGGGCGGGCTCCTACGAGCAGTACTTC. It is translated as CASRDTGAGSYEQYF.

As DNA, the CDR3 is TGCAGCGCTCCTGGACTCAGCTTAAGCACAGATACGCAGTATTTT. Its protein is CSAPGLSLSTDTQYF. The chain joins TRBV29-1 to TRBJ2-3; D is possibly TRBD2 (5 bases). V lost 7 bases and J 0 bases, leaving 17 bases between the germline ends. Germline lookup yields CDR1 SQVTM and CDR2 ANQGSEA. The CDR3 spans 15 residues.

This clonotype came up many times. The chain joins TRBV6-6 to TRBJ2-3; 13 positions agree with TRBD2. This CDR3 is built from 16 residues. From germline, CDR1 is MNHNY and CDR2 SVGAGI (reference sequence). Trimming took 6 bases from V and 2 from J; bases not matched to a gene: 5. CDR3 amino acids: CASSWTSGRTTDTQYF. In nucleotides, the CDR3 is TGTGCCAGCAGCTGGACTAGCGGGAGAACCACAGATACGCAGTATTTT.

CDR3 amino acids: CASISGGGHDNEQFF. The CDR3 DNA is TGTGCCAGTATCTCGGGGGGGGGGCACGACAATGAGCAGTTCTTC. The chain has TRBV19 and TRBJ2-1; TRBD2 aligns across 8 bases. Germline trimming cut 7 bases from V and 5 bases from J; bases unmatched to any gene: 10. CDR1 is LNHDA and CDR2 is SQIVND in the germline V gene (reference sequence). This CDR3 region has 15 residues.

This clonotype appeared a few times. J is TRBJ1-5 and V is TRBV19; D gene ambiguous. V was pared by 3 bases and J by 5 bases, with 14 bases between. This CDR3 spans 15 amino acids. Germline V CDR1 and CDR2: LNHDA, SQIVND (reference sequence). The CDR3 coding sequence is TGTGCCAGTAGTATTTTGGTTACGGGCGATCAGCCCCAGCATTTT. It encodes CASSILVTGDQPQHF.

The chain employs TRBV7-6 and TRBJ2-5; 10 nucleotides align to TRBD1. The length of the CDR3 is 17 residues. The germline gives CDR1 SGHVS, CDR2 FNYEAQ. The junction had 16 bases not matched to a gene; V was cut back by 5 bases and J by 7 bases. The CDR3 DNA reads TGTGCCAGCAGCCAAACTCCCGCCGGGACAGGGGATGGGACCCAGTACTTC. Protein: CASSQTPAGTGDGTQYF.

The CDR3 sequence: CAISEERDSYEQYF. The CDR3 DNA is TGTGCCATCAGTGAGGAGCGGGACTCCTACGAGCAGTACTTC. The chain employs TRBV10-3 and TRBJ2-7; 7 bases match TRBD2. The CDR3 covers 14 residues. The germline CDR1 and CDR2 sequences are ENHRY and SYGVKD. V was pared by 2 bases and J by 0 bases, with 1 base of the junction left unmatched.

In its sample, this clonotype was seen many times. The CDR3 bases are TGCAGCGTTGAAGAGGGACAGGTAGCAGAGACCCAGTACTTC. Protein: CSVEEGQVAETQYF. The chain uses TRBV29-1 and TRBJ2-5, with 8 bases lining up with TRBD1. CDR1 is SQVTM, CDR2 ANQGSEA, per germline. V lost 0 bases and J lost 4; bases outside the gene matches: 4. There are 14 residues in the CDR3.

This chain links TRBV20-1 with TRBJ2-1; a weak D match, TRBD2 (5 bases). Germline assignment: CDR1 DFQATT and CDR2 SNEGSKA (reference sequence). Trimming removed 6 bases at V and 0 bases at J, with 12 bases between. CDR3 size: 14 residues. The CDR3: CSAPSRASYNEQFF. The CDR3 DNA follows: TGCAGTGCCCCGTCGCGGGCCTCCTACAATGAGCAGTTCTTC.

This clonotype was observed many times. V gene TRBV16 combines with J gene TRBJ1-6; 7 nucleotides align to TRBD1. Germline CDR1 and CDR2: KGHSY and FQNENV. Trimming cost V 4 bases and J 1 base; bases outside gene matches: 7. This CDR3 is built from 17 residues. The CDR3 nucleotides read TGTGCCAGCAGCCCTGAGACAGGGCGGTCCTATAATTCACCCCTCCACTTT. Protein sequence: CASSPETGRSYNSPLHF. Full variable domain (remainder filled in from reference TRBV16 and TRBJ1-6): GEEVAQTPKHLVRGEGQKAKLYCAPIKGHSYVFWYQQVLKNEFKFLISFQNENVFDETGMPKERFSAKCLPNSPCSLEIQATKLEDSAVYFCASSPETGRSYNSPLHFGNGTRLTVT.

J is TRBJ2-3 and V is TRBV4-3, with 10 bases fitting TRBD1. Trimming cost V 3 bases and J 6 bases; bases outside gene matches: 9. The germline V gene encodes CDR1 LGHNA and CDR2 YSLEER. This CDR3 is built from 16 residues. The CDR3 DNA is TGCGCCAGCAGCCAGAGACCCGGGACAGGGGCCGATACGCAGTATTTT. It yields the protein CASSQRPGTGADTQYF.

Only a few counts were recorded for this clonotype. The chain is built from TRBV29-1 and TRBJ2-4; 9 nucleotides line up with TRBD2. Germline CDR1 reads SQVTM; CDR2 reads ANQGSEA. This CDR3 has 15 residues. J lost 0 bases, V lost 3 bases, and 3 bases had no gene match. The CDR3 spells CSVETSGLAKNIQYF. CDR3 sequence (DNA): TGCAGCGTTGAGACTAGCGGCCTAGCCAAAAACATTCAGTACTTC.

The chain recombines TRBV4-3 with TRBJ1-4; unclear D gene. Germline CDR1 LGHNA, CDR2 YSLEER. The ends were cut back, 0 bases at V and 4 bases at J, with 15 bases in the middle. The CDR3 runs to 17 residues. The CDR3 is CASSQDLPAYSNEKLFF. The CDR3 DNA reads TGCGCCAGCAGCCAAGATCTTCCGGCGTATAGTAATGAAAAACTGTTTTTT.

This clonotype has just a few counts. The chain has TRBV12-5 and TRBJ1-5; D remains ambiguous. V was clipped by 5 bases and J by 7 bases, with 9 bases between them. Germline lookup yields CDR1 LGHNT and CDR2 FRNRAP. The CDR3 extends over 12 amino acids. The CDR3 DNA reads as TGTGCTAGTGGTATCGGCGGCCAGCCCCAGCATTTT. Translating it yields CASGIGGQPQHF.

The chain recombines TRBV6-4 with TRBJ2-3, with 8 bases aligning to TRBD2. V shed 2 bases, J shed 1 base, and the junction held 2 bases outside the gene matches. CDR1 is MRHNA and CDR2 is SNTAGT in the germline V gene. The CDR3 covers 15 residues. The CDR3 DNA follows: TGTGCCAGCAGTGACACAGCGGGGGGCACAGATACGCAGTATTTT. Its protein is CASSDTAGGTDTQYF.

This clonotype was picked up a small number of times. The chain is built from TRBV6-5 and TRBJ2-5; D possibly uses TRBD1 or TRBD2 (5 bases each). Germline assignment: CDR1 MNHEY and CDR2 SVGAGI. V was cut by 4 bases and J by 2 bases, with 17 bases left in between. This CDR3 region has 16 residues. The CDR3 DNA is TGTGCCAGCAGTTCCGTGGGACGGAGAATACAAGAGACCCAGTACTTC. Its translation is CASSSVGRRIQETQYF.